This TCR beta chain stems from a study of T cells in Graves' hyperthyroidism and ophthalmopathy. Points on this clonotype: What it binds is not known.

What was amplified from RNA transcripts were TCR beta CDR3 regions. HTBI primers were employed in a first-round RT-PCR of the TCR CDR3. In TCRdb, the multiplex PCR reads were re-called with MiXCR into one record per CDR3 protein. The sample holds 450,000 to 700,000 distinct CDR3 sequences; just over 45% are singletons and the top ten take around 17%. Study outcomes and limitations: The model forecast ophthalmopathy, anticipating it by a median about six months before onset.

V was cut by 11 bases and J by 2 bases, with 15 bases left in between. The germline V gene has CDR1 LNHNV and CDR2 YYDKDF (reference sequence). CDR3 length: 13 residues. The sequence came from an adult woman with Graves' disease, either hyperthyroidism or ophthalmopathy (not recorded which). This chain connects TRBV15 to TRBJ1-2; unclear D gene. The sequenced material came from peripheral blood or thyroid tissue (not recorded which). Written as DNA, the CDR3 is TGTGCCTGGAGTCCGACACTGAACTATGGCTACACCTTC. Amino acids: CAWSPTLNYGYTF.